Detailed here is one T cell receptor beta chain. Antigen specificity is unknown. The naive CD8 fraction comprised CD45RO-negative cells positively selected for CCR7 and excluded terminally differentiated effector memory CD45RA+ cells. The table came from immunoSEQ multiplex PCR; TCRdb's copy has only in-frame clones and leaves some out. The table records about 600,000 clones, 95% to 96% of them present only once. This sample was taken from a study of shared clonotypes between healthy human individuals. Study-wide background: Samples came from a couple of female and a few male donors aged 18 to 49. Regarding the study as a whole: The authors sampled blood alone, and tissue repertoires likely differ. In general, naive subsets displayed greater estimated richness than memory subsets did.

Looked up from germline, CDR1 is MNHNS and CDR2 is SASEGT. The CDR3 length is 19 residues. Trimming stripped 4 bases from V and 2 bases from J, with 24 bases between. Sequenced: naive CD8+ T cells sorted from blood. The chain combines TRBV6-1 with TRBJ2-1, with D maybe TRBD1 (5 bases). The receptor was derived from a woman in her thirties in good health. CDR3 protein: CASSAPTYPTERAYNEQFF. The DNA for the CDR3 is TGTGCCAGCAGTGCCCCCACGTACCCGACAGAGAGAGCCTACAATGAGCAGTTCTTC.